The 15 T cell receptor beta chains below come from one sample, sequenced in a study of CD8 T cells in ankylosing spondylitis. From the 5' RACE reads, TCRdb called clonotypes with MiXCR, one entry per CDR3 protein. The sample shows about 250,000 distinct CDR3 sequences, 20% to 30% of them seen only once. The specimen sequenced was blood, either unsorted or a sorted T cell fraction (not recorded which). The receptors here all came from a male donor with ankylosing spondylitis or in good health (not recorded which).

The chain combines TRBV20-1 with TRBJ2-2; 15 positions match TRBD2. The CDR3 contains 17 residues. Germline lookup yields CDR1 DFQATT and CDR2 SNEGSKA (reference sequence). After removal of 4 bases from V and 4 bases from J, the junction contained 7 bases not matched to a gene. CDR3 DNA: TGCAGTGCTACCGGGACTAGCGGGGGGCCGGGCACCGGGGAGCTGTTTTTT. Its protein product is CSATGTSGGPGTGELFF.

The CDR3 here is CASSAGRKQPQHF. Here the CDR3 DNA reads TGTGCCAGCAGTGCGGGAAGAAAACAGCCCCAGCATTTT. The V call is TRBV6-1, the J call TRBJ1-5, with D unresolved. Germline CDR1 is MNHNS and CDR2 is SASEGT. Trimming took off 4 bases at V and 7 bases at J, with 11 bases between the two ends. CDR3 length: 13 residues.

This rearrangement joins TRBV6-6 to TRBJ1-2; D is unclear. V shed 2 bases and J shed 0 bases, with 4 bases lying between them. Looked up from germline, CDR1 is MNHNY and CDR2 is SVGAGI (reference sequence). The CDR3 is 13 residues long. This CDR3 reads CASSYGTNYGYTF. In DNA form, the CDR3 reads TGTGCCAGCAGTTACGGGACTAACTATGGCTACACCTTC.

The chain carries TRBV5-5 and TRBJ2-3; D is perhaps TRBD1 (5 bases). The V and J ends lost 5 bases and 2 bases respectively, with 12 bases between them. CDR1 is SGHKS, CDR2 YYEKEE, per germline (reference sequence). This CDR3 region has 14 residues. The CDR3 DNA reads TGTGCCAGCAGGACAGCTTCTCCCACAGATACGCAGTATTTT. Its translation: CASRTASPTDTQYF.

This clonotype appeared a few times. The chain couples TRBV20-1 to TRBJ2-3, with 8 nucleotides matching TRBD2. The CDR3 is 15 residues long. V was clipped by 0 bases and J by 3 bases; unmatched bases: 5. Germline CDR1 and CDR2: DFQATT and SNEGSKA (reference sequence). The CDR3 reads CSAREVAGRTDTQYF. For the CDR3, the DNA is TGCAGTGCTAGAGAGGTAGCGGGAAGAACAGATACGCAGTATTTT.

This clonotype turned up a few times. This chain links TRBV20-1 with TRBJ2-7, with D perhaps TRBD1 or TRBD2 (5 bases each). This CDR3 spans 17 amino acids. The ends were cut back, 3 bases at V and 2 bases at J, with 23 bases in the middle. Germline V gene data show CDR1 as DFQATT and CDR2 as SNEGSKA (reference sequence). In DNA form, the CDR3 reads TGCAGTGCTAGTGTTCGCGGTTTGAGTAGGGGACCCTACGAGCAGTACTTC. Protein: CSASVRGLSRGPYEQYF.

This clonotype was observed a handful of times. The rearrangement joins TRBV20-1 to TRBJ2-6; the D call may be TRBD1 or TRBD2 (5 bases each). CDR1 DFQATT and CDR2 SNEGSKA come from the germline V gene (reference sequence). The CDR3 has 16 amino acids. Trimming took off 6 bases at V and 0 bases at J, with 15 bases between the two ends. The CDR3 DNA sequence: TGCAGTGCCCGGGACGTCATCCACTCTGGGGCCAACGTCCTGACTTTC. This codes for CSARDVIHSGANVLTF.

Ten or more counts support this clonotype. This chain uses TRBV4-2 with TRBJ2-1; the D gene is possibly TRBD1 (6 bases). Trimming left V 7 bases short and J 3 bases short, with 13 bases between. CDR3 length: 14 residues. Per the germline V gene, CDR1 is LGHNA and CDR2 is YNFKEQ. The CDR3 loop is CASNRRTDYNEQFF. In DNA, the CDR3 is TGTGCCAGCAACCGAAGGACAGACTACAATGAGCAGTTCTTC.

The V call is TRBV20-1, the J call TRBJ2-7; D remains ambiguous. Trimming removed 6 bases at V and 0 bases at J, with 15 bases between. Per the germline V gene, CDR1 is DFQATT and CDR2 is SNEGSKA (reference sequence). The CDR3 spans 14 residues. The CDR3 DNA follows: TGCAGTGCCCTCCGGGCTTTACTCTCCTACGAGCAGTACTTC. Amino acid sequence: CSALRALLSYEQYF.

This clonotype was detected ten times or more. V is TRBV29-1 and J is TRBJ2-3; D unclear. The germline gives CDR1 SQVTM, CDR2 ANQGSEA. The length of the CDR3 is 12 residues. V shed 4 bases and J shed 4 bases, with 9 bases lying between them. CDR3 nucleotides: TGCAGCGTTGGGGGTCCCCCAGATACGCAGTATTTT. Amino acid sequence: CSVGGPPDTQYF.

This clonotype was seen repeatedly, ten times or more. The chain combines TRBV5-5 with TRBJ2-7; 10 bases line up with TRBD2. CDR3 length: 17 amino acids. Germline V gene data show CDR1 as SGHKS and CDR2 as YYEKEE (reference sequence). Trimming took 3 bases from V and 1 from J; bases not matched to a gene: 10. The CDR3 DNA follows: TGTGCCAGCAGCTCGGCCATCGTAGCGGGGGGATCCTACGAGCAGTACTTC. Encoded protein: CASSSAIVAGGSYEQYF. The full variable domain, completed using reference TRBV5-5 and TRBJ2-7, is DAGVTQSPTHLIKTRGQQVTLRCSPISGHKSVSWYQQVLGQGPQFIFQYYEKEERGRGNFPDRFSARQFPNYSSELNVNALLLGDSALYLCASSSAIVAGGSYEQYFGPGTRLTVT.

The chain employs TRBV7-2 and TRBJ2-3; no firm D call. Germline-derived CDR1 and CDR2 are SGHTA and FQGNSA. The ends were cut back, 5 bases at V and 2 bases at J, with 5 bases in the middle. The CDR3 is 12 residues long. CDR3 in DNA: TGTGCCAGCAGCATATACACAGATACGCAGTATTTT. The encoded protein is CASSIYTDTQYF.

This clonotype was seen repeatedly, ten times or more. This CDR3 is CSVGTTQETQYF. The DNA for the CDR3 is TGCAGCGTTGGGACTACGCAAGAGACCCAGTACTTC. The chain is built from TRBV29-1 and TRBJ2-5; maybe TRBD2 (6 bases). Germline assignment: CDR1 SQVTM and CDR2 ANQGSEA. Trimming left V 4 bases short and J 2 bases short, with 8 bases between. CDR3 length equals 12 residues.

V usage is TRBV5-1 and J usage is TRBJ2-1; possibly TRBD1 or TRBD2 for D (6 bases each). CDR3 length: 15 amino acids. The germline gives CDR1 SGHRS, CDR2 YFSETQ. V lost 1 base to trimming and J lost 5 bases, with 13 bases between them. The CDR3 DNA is TGCGCCAGCAGCTTGCTCGGGGGCGCAAACAATGAGCAGTTCTTC. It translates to CASSLLGGANNEQFF.

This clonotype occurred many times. The CDR3: CASSDSLYGYTF. CDR3 coding DNA: TGTGCCAGCTCAGACAGCCTATATGGCTACACCTTC. This rearrangement joins TRBV4-2 to TRBJ1-2, with TRBD1 as a possible D gene (5 bases). Germline loops: CDR1 LGHNA, CDR2 YNFKEQ. Trimming took 8 bases from V and 5 from J, leaving 12 bases between them. This CDR3 comprises 12 residues.